This T cell receptor (beta chain) was found in a study of blood T cell repertoires in COVID-19. Study summary: PBMCs, B-cell-depleted T cells, or T cells were the source of the cDNA or gDNA that made up the material.

The CDR3 contains 18 residues. V shed 0 bases and J 1 base; nucleotides not matched to a gene: 12. Germline V gives CDR1 SGHRS, CDR2 YFSETQ. Method: immunoSEQ multiplex PCR; TCRdb's copy keeps in-frame clones and lacks some. The data show fewer than 350,000 clones, under 90% seen once. Participants came from some 23 US areas, aged roughly 18 to 90 years. The V call is TRBV5-1, the J call TRBJ2-7; 8 bases match TRBD1. Specimen: PBMCs or T cells enriched from blood (not recorded which). The sequence came from a man aged 55 to 70 who had recovered from COVID-19. CDR3 amino acids: CASSLETGVPYRSYEQYF. The CDR3 DNA reads TGCGCCAGCAGCTTGGAGACAGGGGTCCCTTACAGGTCCTACGAGCAGTACTTC.